Listed here are 18 T cell receptor beta chains from one sample, sequenced in a study of post-analysis software for immune sequencing data. No antigens are known for them. Built from TCR beta cDNA, the libraries had unique molecular identifiers in them. Via MiXCR, TCRdb re-called the PCR reads, giving one row per CDR3 protein. Of roughly 700,000 distinct CDR3 sequences in the sample, 30% were seen once. Whole-study findings and limits: There were a few TRBV segments more frequent in patients than controls, and TRBV5-6, TRBV5-1 and TRBV20-1 were among them.

Sequencing was done on a sample of blood. The receptors derive from a girl aged 5-17 years with multiple sclerosis.

This chain joins TRBV12-3 or TRBV12-4 and TRBJ2-3, with 7 bases lining up with TRBD1. The CDR3 sequence is 15 residues long. The J segment lost 3 bases and the V segment lost 6 bases, leaving 9 bases of the junction unmatched. The CDR3 coding sequence is TGTGCCAGCAGCCGAAGACAGGGCTTAACAGATACGCAGTATTTT. It is translated as CASSRRQGLTDTQYF.

The CDR3 here is CASSRYQGIFPSPLHF. CDR3 coding DNA: TGCGCCAGCAGCCGCTATCAGGGAATCTTCCCCTCACCCCTCCACTTT. V gene TRBV5-1 combines with J gene TRBJ1-6, with TRBD1 as a possible D gene (5 bases). Germline V gene sequence: CDR1 SGHRS, CDR2 YFSETQ. The V gene lost 4 bases and the J gene lost 10 bases, with 21 bases spanning the gap. This CDR3 has 16 amino acids.

Concerning this clonotype: At one end the junction does not follow the germline gene, possibly because of a read error. The chain is built from TRBV7-9 and TRBJ1-5; tentatively, D is TRBD1 (6 bases). Germline V gives CDR1 SEHNR, CDR2 FQNEAQ (reference sequence). The CDR3 totals 16 residues. The CDR3 region has the DNA TGTGCCAGCAGCTTAGAGAGGGGGGGAGGCAATCGGCCCCAGCATTTT. Residues: CASSLERGGGNRPQHF.

The rearrangement uses TRBV18 and TRBJ2-3; 11 bases are a match to TRBD1. CDR1 KGHSH and CDR2 LQKENI come from the germline V gene. V dropped 4 bases and J dropped 6; count of bases not matched to a gene: 9. This CDR3 has 16 residues. The DNA of the CDR3 is TGTGCCAGCTCACGTTTCGCTGGACAGGGGGCGGATACGCAGTATTTT. Protein: CASSRFAGQGADTQYF.

This clonotype was seen more than once but under ten times. The chain is built from TRBV7-2 and TRBJ2-3; D is perhaps TRBD2 (6 bases). This CDR3 region has 14 residues. Trimming left V 5 bases short and J 8 bases short, with 17 bases between. Germline V lookup: CDR1 SGHTA, CDR2 FQGNSA. The chain's CDR3 is CASSPETSTGTQYF. Written as DNA, the CDR3 is TGTGCCAGCAGCCCCGAAACTAGCACTGGTACGCAGTATTTT.

To note about this clonotype: At one of its ends the junction is not consistent with the germline gene, which may arise from a read error. This rearrangement joins TRBV7-9 to TRBJ2-5, with D perhaps matching TRBD2 (5 bases). Germline lookup yields CDR1 SEHNR and CDR2 FQNEAQ (reference sequence). This CDR3 spans 14 amino acids. The chain's CDR3 is CASSPSGGQATQYF. CDR3 nucleotides: TGTGCCAGCAGCCCCAGCGGCGGCCAAGCGACCCAGTACTTC.

In its sample, this clonotype was seen a few times. This chain connects TRBV11-2 to TRBJ1-1; TRBD1 matches 10 bases. The CDR3 length is 15 residues. Losses at the gene ends were 3 bases for V and 5 bases for J; bases not matched to a gene: 6. Germline CDR1 SGHAT, CDR2 FQNNGV. CDR3 DNA sequence: TGTGCCAGCAGCTTGGGAGGGACAGGGGAAACTGAAGCTTTCTTT. Its translation: CASSLGGTGETEAFF.

This rearrangement joins TRBV7-8 to TRBJ2-7; 7 bases are shared with TRBD2. Germline loops: CDR1 SGHVS, CDR2 FQNEAQ. The CDR3 is made up of 16 amino acids. V lost 1 base, J lost 0 bases, and 6 bases stayed unmatched. The CDR3 region is CASSLVGGSSSYEQYF. As DNA, the CDR3 is TGTGCCAGCAGCTTAGTGGGCGGGAGTAGCTCCTACGAGCAGTACTTC.

V gene TRBV28 combines with J gene TRBJ2-5; the D is unclear. Trimming took off 7 bases at V and 5 bases at J, with 20 bases between the two ends. The CDR3 spans 15 residues. CDR1 and CDR2 (germline): MDHEN, SYDVKM. CDR3 in DNA: TGTGCCAGCACCAAGTCGCCGGAATTAAGGGAGACCCAGTACTTC. This translates into CASTKSPELRETQYF.

Regarding this clonotype: The junction departs from the called germline gene at one end, perhaps through a read error. The V call is TRBV6-5, the J call TRBJ1-2; possibly TRBD1 for D (5 bases). Germline V gene lookup returns CDR1 MNHEY and CDR2 SVGAGI. The CDR3 contains 17 residues. CDR3 DNA sequence: TGTGCCGGCAGTAACCTTGAACCTACCGCGGGGGTGGGTGGCTACACCTTC. Protein: CAGSNLEPTAGVGGYTF.

This clonotype has just a few counts. The chain joins TRBV5-5 to TRBJ2-7, with 8 nucleotides matching TRBD1. With 0 bases clipped from V and 3 bases from J, the junction kept 8 bases outside the gene matches. The CDR3 spans 16 residues. Looked up from germline, CDR1 is SGHKS and CDR2 is YYEKEE (reference sequence). CDR3 amino acids: CASSLAGQTGDYEQYF. The CDR3 bases are TGTGCCAGCAGCTTGGCCGGTCAGACAGGGGACTACGAGCAGTACTTC.

This clonotype was counted between two and nine times. The rearrangement joins TRBV20-1 to TRBJ1-2, with D uncertain. CDR1 is DFQATT and CDR2 is SNEGSKA in the germline V gene (reference sequence). CDR3 length: 12 residues. The V end was cut by 0 bases, the J end by 8 bases, with 10 bases between. The CDR3 bases are TGCAGTGCTAGAGAACGAGGGTGGGGCTACACCTTC. Translating it yields CSARERGWGYTF.

This clonotype appeared a few times. The chain recombines TRBV4-3 with TRBJ2-1, with TRBD2 matching over 7 bases. V lost 1 base to trimming and J lost 3 bases; unmatched junction nucleotides: 18. The germline gives CDR1 LGHNA, CDR2 YSLEER. The CDR3 is made up of 20 amino acids. This CDR3 is CASSQVWLAELRGDYNEQFF. CDR3 nucleotides: TGCGCCAGCAGCCAAGTGTGGCTAGCGGAGTTGAGGGGAGACTACAATGAGCAGTTCTTC.

The genes are TRBV5-1 and TRBJ2-5; D is perhaps TRBD1 or TRBD2 (5 bases each). This CDR3 has 16 residues. From germline, CDR1 is SGHRS and CDR2 YFSETQ. Trimming shortened V by 4 bases and J by 5 bases, and 21 bases separated the two germline ends. The CDR3 spells CASSTGRVLGRETQYF. For the CDR3, the DNA is TGCGCCAGCAGCACCGGGCGGGTCCTGGGACGGGAGACCCAGTACTTC.

The chain combines TRBV6-2 or TRBV6-3 with TRBJ2-7; D is unresolved. Germline assignment: CDR1 MNHEY and CDR2 SVGEGT. The CDR3 has 14 residues. V lost 6 bases, J lost 0 bases, and 12 bases lay in between. The CDR3 nucleotides are TGTGCCAGCAGCAGTCCGGAACGCTCCTACGAGCAGTACTTC. As protein: CASSSPERSYEQYF.

The genes are TRBV16 and TRBJ1-6, with no clear D. Germline loops: CDR1 KGHSY, CDR2 FQNENV. V was shortened by 4 bases and J by 8 bases, with 15 bases between the two germline ends. This CDR3 is built from 15 residues. In nucleotides, the CDR3 is TGTGCCAGCAGCCGCCCCAGAGGAGGGCATTCACCCCTCCACTTT. Its protein product is CASSRPRGGHSPLHF.

This clonotype was recorded a few times. V gene TRBV28 combines with J gene TRBJ2-2, with unresolved D. Trimming shortened V by 3 bases and J by 5 bases, and 7 bases separated the two germline ends. Germline lookup yields CDR1 MDHEN and CDR2 SYDVKM. There are 13 residues in the CDR3. The chain's CDR3 is CASSLVRTGELFF. In DNA, the CDR3 is TGTGCCAGCAGTTTGGTCCGAACCGGGGAGCTGTTTTTT.

This clonotype was counted a few times. The chain carries TRBV9 and TRBJ2-5; 10 positions match TRBD2. The CDR3 is 16 residues long. Per the germline V gene, CDR1 is SGDLS and CDR2 is YYNGEE. The V and J ends lost 6 bases and 2 bases, in that order; junction bases with no gene match: 10. The CDR3 DNA reads as TGTGCCAGCAACCAAGATCCAGCGGGGGGGCAAGAGACCCAGTACTTC. Residues: CASNQDPAGGQETQYF.